Presented here are 22 T cell receptor beta chains from one specimen sequenced in a study of Ad26.COV2.S vaccination and SARS-CoV-2 variants. Only in-frame clones appear in the TCRdb table, and some are missing; sequencing was by immunoSEQ multiplex PCR. This sample yields approximately 400,000 clones, of which 92% are seen a single time; about 3.9% belongs to the top ten. Specimen: peripheral blood, collected after recovery from COVID-19. The receptors were sampled from a human donor who had recovered from COVID-19.

This clone was seen once. The rearrangement joins TRBV6-5 to TRBJ1-2; 9 bases agree with TRBD1. The V gene end was trimmed by 2 bases and the J gene end by 8 bases; junction bases not matched to a gene: 9. Looked up from germline, CDR1 is MNHEY and CDR2 is SVGAGI. There are 15 residues in the CDR3. For the CDR3, the DNA is TGTGCCAGCAGTTACCCCGGGACAGGGTCAGTCGGCTACACCTTC. Translating it yields CASSYPGTGSVGYTF.

This clone was detected only once. The chain uses TRBV12-3 or TRBV12-4 and TRBJ2-1; D is uncertain. The V gene lost 4 bases and the J gene lost 7 bases, with 5 bases spanning the gap. This CDR3 contains 11 residues. The CDR3 DNA is TGTGCCAGCAGTTCGACAAATGAGCAGTTCTTC. Translation: CASSSTNEQFF.

The gene calls are TRBV7-9 and TRBJ2-1, with TRBD1 matching 7 bases. Germline V gene lookup returns CDR1 SEHNR and CDR2 FQNEAQ (reference sequence). The V and J ends lost 3 bases and 0 bases, in that order; junction bases with no gene match: 5. The CDR3 runs to 16 residues. This CDR3 reads CASSLKRTGSYNEQFF. DNA of the CDR3: TGTGCCAGCAGCTTGAAGAGGACAGGCTCCTACAATGAGCAGTTCTTC.

This chain links TRBV10-1 with TRBJ1-5, with 10 bases matching TRBD1. Germline V gene data show CDR1 as WNHNN and CDR2 as SYGVQD (reference sequence). This CDR3 comprises 15 residues. The trim removed 4 bases at V and 5 bases at J, leaving 5 bases unmatched. This chain's CDR3 is CASSGGTGVDQPQHF. The DNA for the CDR3 is TGCGCCAGCAGTGGCGGGACAGGGGTAGATCAGCCCCAGCATTTT.

The rearrangement links TRBV6-5 to TRBJ1-5; D possibly corresponds to TRBD1 (5 bases). Germline CDR1 MNHEY, CDR2 SVGAGI. This CDR3 region has 14 residues. The V end lost 2 bases, the J end lost 5 bases, and 10 bases lay between the germline ends. The chain's CDR3 is CASSYDSGYQPQHF. The CDR3 DNA is TGTGCCAGCAGTTACGACAGTGGGTATCAGCCCCAGCATTTT.

This clone appeared a single time. This chain joins TRBV3-1 (or the pseudogene TRBV3-2) and TRBJ1-2; no definite D call. The ends were cut back, 1 base at V and 0 bases at J, with 12 bases in the middle. The CDR3 is made up of 16 amino acids. Germline V CDR1 and CDR2: LGHDT, YNNKEL (reference sequence). As DNA, the CDR3 is TGTGCCAGCAGCCAAGGGGCAGTCAGTTCTAACTATGGCTACACCTTC. This codes for CASSQGAVSSNYGYTF.

The CDR3 DNA follows: TGTGCCAGCAGCGAGCTAGCGGGGGGGACCCACGAGCAGTACTTC. This sequence encodes CASSELAGGTHEQYF. The chain uses TRBV3-1 (or the pseudogene TRBV3-2) and TRBJ2-7, with 12 nucleotides matching TRBD2. Trimming at V came to 5 bases and at J to 5 bases, leaving 7 bases not matched to a gene. Germline CDR1 reads LGHDT; CDR2 reads YNNKEL (reference sequence). The CDR3 has 15 amino acids.

The chain recombines TRBV14 with TRBJ1-1, with D unclear. Between the trimmed V and J ends, which lost 2 bases and 1 base, there was a span of 11 bases. The length of the CDR3 is 15 residues. Germline CDR1 reads SGHDN; CDR2 reads FVKESK. In DNA, the CDR3 is TGTGCCAGCAGCCAATTCGGCATAGAGAACACTGAAGCTTTCTTT. Its protein product is CASSQFGIENTEAFF.

This rearrangement joins TRBV5-1 to TRBJ2-5; D might be TRBD2 (6 bases). The V gene's germline CDR1 is SGHRS and CDR2 YFSETQ. This CDR3 has 16 amino acids. V lost 3 bases to trimming and J lost 0 bases, with 15 bases between them. CDR3 nucleotides: TGCGCCAGCAGCTCTTACGGACGGGGGAACCAAGAGACCCAGTACTTC. Translation: CASSSYGRGNQETQYF. Full variable domain (remainder filled in from reference TRBV5-1 and TRBJ2-5): KAGVTQTPRYLIKTRGQQVTLSCSPISGHRSVSWYQQTPGQGLQFLFEYFSETQRNKGNFPGRFSGRQFSNSRSEMNVSTLELGDSALYLCASSSYGRGNQETQYFGPGTRLLVL.

This rearrangement joins TRBV11-2 to TRBJ2-3, with D unclear. In germline, CDR1 is SGHAT, CDR2 FQNNGV. CDR3 length: 16 residues. The V end was cut by 5 bases, the J end by 3 bases, with 18 bases between. The CDR3 region is CASSTRKGSNTDTQYF. The DNA for the CDR3 is TGTGCCAGCAGCACCCGGAAAGGGTCAAATACAGATACGCAGTATTTT.

Details on this clone: A read error is likely, as this CDR3 ends without the conserved phenylalanine or tryptophan. It is unclear where the CDR3 begins or ends on the DNA, so no DNA is shown, and the CDR3 is as TCRdb lists it. CDR3 loop: CAWRGTSRDRG. The chain carries TRBV30 and TRBJ1-1; TRBD1 was called by the table and not checked on the DNA. Germline CDR1 reads GTSNPN; CDR2 reads SVGIG (reference sequence). The CDR3 region is 11 residues in length, termini included.

J is TRBJ1-4 and V is TRBV7-9; 7 nucleotides match TRBD1. The CDR3 totals 16 residues. The germline gives CDR1 SEHNR, CDR2 FQNEAQ (reference sequence). The V and J ends lost 4 bases and 6 bases, in that order; junction bases with no gene match: 11. CDR3 sequence: CASSSGRQGLHEKLFF. Here the CDR3 DNA reads TGTGCCAGCAGCTCAGGACGACAGGGTTTGCATGAAAAACTGTTTTTT.

This chain connects TRBV6-5 to TRBJ1-1, with unresolved D. CDR1 MNHEY and CDR2 SVGAGI come from the germline V gene. This CDR3 spans 14 amino acids. Trimming took 0 bases from V and 1 from J, leaving 6 bases between them. CDR3 sequence: CASSYSEWNTEAFF. The CDR3 bases are TGTGCCAGCAGTTACTCAGAGTGGAACACTGAAGCTTTCTTT.

This sequence joins TRBV13 and TRBJ1-1; TRBD1 agrees at 7 bases. The germline V gene encodes CDR1 PRHDT and CDR2 FYEKMQ (reference sequence). V shed 5 bases and J 2 bases; nucleotides not matched to a gene: 5. The length of the CDR3 is 14 residues. In DNA form, the CDR3 reads TGTGCCAGCAGCCGAGACAGGGATAACACTGAAGCTTTCTTT. Amino acids: CASSRDRDNTEAFF.

J is TRBJ2-7 and V is TRBV28; TRBD1 agrees at 8 bases. The V segment lost 6 bases and the J segment 7 bases; nucleotides outside the gene matches: 11. CDR3 size: 14 residues. Germline lookup yields CDR1 MDHEN and CDR2 SYDVKM. CDR3: CASSLDRVLGEQYF. For the CDR3, the DNA is TGTGCCAGCAGCCTGGACAGGGTCCTCGGGGAGCAGTACTTC.

J is TRBJ1-5 and V is TRBV7-9; 7 bases are shared with TRBD1. CDR3 size: 15 residues. Germline V gene lookup returns CDR1 SEHNR and CDR2 FQNEAQ (reference sequence). V was pared by 1 base and J by 4 bases, with 4 bases of the junction left unmatched. The CDR3 region is CASSLVEGANQPQHF. CDR3 nucleotide sequence: TGTGCCAGCAGCTTAGTCGAGGGGGCAAATCAGCCCCAGCATTTT.

This clone was observed once. The chain employs TRBV2 and TRBJ1-2; 7 nucleotides match TRBD1. Trimming at V came to 3 bases and at J to 4 bases, leaving 2 bases not matched to a gene. Germline V gene data show CDR1 as SNHLY and CDR2 as FYNNEI. The CDR3 covers 13 residues. The CDR3 loop is CASSDQGVYGYTF. In nucleotides, the CDR3 is TGTGCCAGCAGTGACCAGGGGGTCTATGGCTACACCTTC.

The V call is TRBV25-1, the J call TRBJ2-5; D gene ambiguous. Trimming shortened V by 4 bases and J by 5 bases, and 5 bases separated the two germline ends. The CDR3 covers 11 residues. Germline-derived CDR1 and CDR2 are MGHDK and SYGVNS. CDR3 DNA: TGTGCCAGCAGTGGTTTTGAGACCCAGTACTTC. It yields the protein CASSGFETQYF.

In DNA form, the CDR3 reads TGTGCCAGCAGGTCCGGGACACTTGAAGGGGCGTATGGCTACACCTTC. Residues: CASRSGTLEGAYGYTF. V gene TRBV6-6 combines with J gene TRBJ1-2, with D tentatively TRBD1 (6 bases). CDR1 and CDR2 from the germline V gene are MNHNY and SVGAGI (reference sequence). This CDR3 has 16 amino acids. V shed 6 bases and J shed 5 bases, with 22 bases lying between them.

The sample holds a few counts of this clone. The chain joins TRBV27 to TRBJ1-5; TRBD1 is a possible D gene (6 bases). CDR1 is MNHEY, CDR2 SMNVEV, per germline (reference sequence). The CDR3 is 14 amino acids. Trimming took 5 bases from V and 7 from J, leaving 15 bases between them. For the CDR3, the DNA is TGTGCCAGCAGTCCCATCCGGGGGCAGCAGCCCCAGCATTTT. This translates into CASSPIRGQQPQHF.

The chain has TRBV7-2 and TRBJ1-5, with 7 bases lining up with TRBD1. Germline CDR1 SGHTA, CDR2 FQGNSA. This CDR3 comprises 13 residues. Losses at the gene ends were 5 bases for V and 7 bases for J; bases not matched to a gene: 5. The CDR3 here is CASSADRVQPQHF. The CDR3, as DNA: TGTGCCAGCAGCGCCGACAGGGTCCAGCCCCAGCATTTT.

This chain connects TRBV6-5 to TRBJ2-4, with unresolved D. Germline V lookup: CDR1 MNHEY, CDR2 SVGAGI. The CDR3 length is 13 residues. Between the trimmed V and J ends, which lost 7 bases and 8 bases, there was a span of 15 bases. CDR3 bases: TGTGCCAGCAACCGGGCCCTTGGGGACATTCAGTACTTC. Amino acids: CASNRALGDIQYF.